A selection of T cell receptor beta chains follows, all from one sample in a study of blood T cell repertoires in COVID-19. Measured with immunoSEQ multiplex PCR; TCRdb has only the in-frame clones, and not every one. In the table there are some 50,000 clones, roughly 80% of which are singletons. Sequencing input: peripheral blood. Receptors were obtained from a man aged 45 to 65 with active COVID-19. CDR3s include the opening cysteine and the closing phenylalanine or tryptophan. A D gene is named only where the DNA matches it firmly. Clone size is not always given. Where it is, it says once, few, many or a class for expanded clones.

V gene	J gene	clone size	D gene	CDR3 DNA	CDR3 protein
TRBV5-1	TRBJ1-5	NA	TRBD1	TGCGCCAGCAGCTTGGGACAGGGGAAGCCCCAGCATTTT	CASSLGQGKPQHF
TRBV3-1/TRBV3-2	TRBJ2-1	NA	TRBD2	TGTGCCAGCACGGTGACTAGCGGGGCCTACAATGAGCAGTTCTTC	CASTVTSGAYNEQFF
TRBV10-3	TRBJ1-1	NA	NA	TGTGCCATTTCCCACATGGGGGCTCAGGGGAACACTGAAGCTTTCTTT	CAISHMGAQGNTEAFF
TRBV19	TRBJ1-1	NA	NA	TGTGCCAGTAGTATCGAGGCAGACACTGAAGCTTTCTTT	CASSIEADTEAFF
TRBV27	TRBJ2-3	NA	NA	TGTGCCAGCAGTGGCTTCGCTCCAGATACGCAGTATTTT	CASSGFAPDTQYF
TRBV5-1	TRBJ2-2	NA	TRBD1	TGCGCCAGCAGCCTTGGGACAGGCACCGGGGAGCTGTTTTTT	CASSLGTGTGELFF
TRBV7-8	TRBJ1-3	few	NA	TGTGCCAGCAGGGAGATGGACAGCTCTGGAAACACCATATATTTT	CASREMDSSGNTIYF
TRBV7-6	TRBJ2-2	NA	TRBD1	TGTGCCAGCAGCTCCGGGACAGGGGGAAGCACCGGGGAGCTGTTTTTT	CASSSGTGGSTGELFF
TRBV9	TRBJ2-1	NA	TRBD2	TGTGCCAGCAGCGTATTTAGCGGGGGGGCCCCTGAGCAGTTCTTC	CASSVFSGGAPEQFF
TRBV29-1	TRBJ2-7	NA	NA	TGCAGCGTCCTAAGGGGCGAGCAGTACTTC	CSVLRGEQYF
TRBV6-2/TRBV6-3	TRBJ1-2	medium-sized	NA	TGTGCCAGCAGTGGACCCGGGGAGGAGGGCTACACCTTC	CASSGPGEEGYTF
TRBV2	TRBJ1-5	NA	NA	TGTGCCAGCAGAGTGGACAGCTATAGCAATCAGCCCCAGCATTTT	CASRVDSYSNQPQHF
TRBV25-1	TRBJ1-4	NA	TRBD1	TGTGCCAGCAGTGATCGGACAGGTCCTAATGAAAAACTGTTTTTT	CASSDRTGPNEKLFF
TRBV11-2	TRBJ1-1	once	TRBD1	TGTGCCAGCACCTGGACAGGGCGAGTTGAAGCTTTCTTT	CASTWTGRVEAFF
TRBV12-2	TRBJ2-3	NA	NA	TGTGCAAGTACTAGGCCCCATACGCAGTATTTT	CASTRPHTQYF
TRBV2	TRBJ2-7	NA	NA	TGTGCCACATCATTGTACGAGCAGTACTTC	CATSLYEQYF
TRBV27	TRBJ2-1	NA	TRBD1	TGTGCCAGCAGGAGGACTCCAGGGGGCTCCTACAATGAGCAGTTCTTC	CASRRTPGGSYNEQFF
TRBV10-3	TRBJ2-5	NA	NA	TGTGCCTCGTTGGCGGAGGAGACCCAGTACTTC	CASLAEETQYF
TRBV4-1	TRBJ2-2	NA	NA	TGCGCCAGCAGCCCGAGGGCCCGACTATACACCGGGGAGCTGTTTTTT	CASSPRARLYTGELFF
TRBV12-3/TRBV12-4	TRBJ2-7	few	NA	TGTGCCAGCAGTTTTACAGTCTCCTACGAGCAGTACTTC	CASSFTVSYEQYF
TRBV4-1	TRBJ2-7	NA	NA	TGCGCCAGCAGCCAAGAGGGCAGGGGAAACGAGCAGTACTTC	CASSQEGRGNEQYF
TRBV5-3	TRBJ1-5	NA	TRBD1	TGTGCCAGAAGCTCAGCCTCGGACAGGGAGGCGGTTAGGCCCCAGCATTTT	CARSSASDREAVRPQHF
TRBV11-2	TRBJ1-5	NA	TRBD1	TGTGCCAGCAGCTTAGGCAGGGGGCCGGATCAGCCCCAGCATTTT	CASSLGRGPDQPQHF
TRBV6-2/TRBV6-3	TRBJ2-7	NA	NA	TGTGCCAGCAGTTACTCGAGCGAGCAGTACTTC	CASSYSSEQYF
TRBV27	TRBJ2-5	NA	NA	TGTGCCAGCAGCGGCCCCACCGGGGACCAAGAGACCCAGTACTTC	CASSGPTGDQETQYF
TRBV27	TRBJ1-2	NA	NA	TGTGCCAGCAGTCCTGCAGGGAGGATGGATGGCTACACCTTC	CASSPAGRMDGYTF
TRBV12-5	TRBJ2-2	NA	NA	TGTGCTAGTGGTTTGGCCAATGGACACTCGTCGAACACCGGGGAGCTGTTTTTT	CASGLANGHSSNTGELFF
TRBV6-5	TRBJ1-2	NA	NA	TGTGCCAGCAGTTCCGTGGTGGGGGCCAACTATGGCTACACCTTC	CASSSVVGANYGYTF
TRBV20-1	TRBJ2-4	NA	NA	TGCAGTGCTTACGACTACATTCAGTACTTC	CSAYDYIQYF
TRBV20-1	TRBJ2-3	NA	NA	TGCAGTGCTAGTCGAGGACAGAGAAAATCTAGCACAGATACGCAGTATTTT	CSASRGQRKSSTDTQYF
TRBV27	TRBJ2-5	NA	TRBD1	TGTGCCAGCAGTACCCTCCCGACAGGGTGGCAAGAGACCCAGTACTTC	CASSTLPTGWQETQYF
TRBV5-1	TRBJ1-4	NA	TRBD1	TGCGCCAGCAAACAGGGGGATGAAAAACTGTTTTTT	CASKQGDEKLFF
TRBV18	TRBJ2-5	NA	TRBD1	TGTGCCAGCTCACCGAATCCCGACAGGGGGGAGACCCAGTACTTC	CASSPNPDRGETQYF
TRBV10-1	TRBJ2-1	NA	TRBD2	TGCGCCAGCAGTGTGGCTAGCGGGCAAGGCGAGCAGTTCTTC	CASSVASGQGEQFF
TRBV19	TRBJ1-1	NA	NA	TGTGCCAGTAGCAACCCCTCAGTCCCCACTGAAGCTTTCTTT	CASSNPSVPTEAFF
TRBV5-1	TRBJ1-4	NA	NA	TGCGCCAGCAGCCCTATCCAGGGTAATGAAAAACTGTTTTTT	CASSPIQGNEKLFF
TRBV19	TRBJ2-2	NA	NA	TGTGCCAGCCGCAGAACCCTGACCGGGGAGCTGTTTTTT	CASRRTLTGELFF
TRBV5-6	TRBJ2-7	NA	TRBD2	TGTGCCAGCAGCTTGGCCAGCGGGACTACGCCCTACGAGCAGTACTTC	CASSLASGTTPYEQYF
TRBV6-5	TRBJ1-2	NA	NA	TGTGCCAGCAGCCCACTGCAGGTGTGGGGCTACACCTTC	CASSPLQVWGYTF
TRBV18	TRBJ1-6	NA	TRBD1	TGTGCCAGCTCACCACCTTCGACAGGGGGGGGTTCACCCCTCCACTTT	CASSPPSTGGGSPLHF
TRBV5-4	TRBJ2-6	NA	NA	TGTGCCAGCAGCTTGGGGGCGCCTGGGGCCAACGTCCTGACTTTC	CASSLGAPGANVLTF
TRBV6-5	TRBJ1-5	NA	TRBD1	TGTGCCAGCGCCAGGACAGGGAGTCAGCCCCAGCATTTT	CASARTGSQPQHF
TRBV28	TRBJ1-3	NA	TRBD1	TGTGCCAGCAAGAGGACAGGGGATGGAAACACCATATATTTT	CASKRTGDGNTIYF
TRBV5-4	TRBJ2-1	once	NA	TGTGCCAGCAGAGGGAGCGACAATGAGCAGTTCTTC	CASRGSDNEQFF
TRBV10-3	TRBJ1-4	NA	NA	TGTGCCATCGGGCCAAATAAAGAGGGAAAACTGTTTTTT	CAIGPNKEGKLFF
TRBV19	TRBJ2-5	NA	NA	TGTGCCAGTATGGAAACCGGGACAAGATTAGAGACCCAGTACTTC	CASMETGTRLETQYF
TRBV2	TRBJ1-2	few	NA	TGTGCCAACCCAACTTATTATGGCTACACCTTC	CANPTYYGYTF
TRBV9	TRBJ2-3	NA	NA	TGTGCCAGCAGCGTAGGGGGGGGCCTGGGAGATACGCAGTATTTT	CASSVGGGLGDTQYF
TRBV9	TRBJ2-7	NA	NA	TGTGCCAGCAGCGCCCTGACAGGATCTGAGCAGTACTTC	CASSALTGSEQYF
TRBV24-1	TRBJ1-1	NA	NA	TGTGCCACCAGTGGGCACCTGGGCGGGATGAACACTGAAGCTTTCTTT	CATSGHLGGMNTEAFF
TRBV5-1	TRBJ2-1	NA	NA	TGCGCCAGCAGCCAAGACAGGAATGAGCAGTTCTTC	CASSQDRNEQFF
TRBV5-1	TRBJ1-3	few	TRBD1	TGCGCCAGCAGGGCCGGGACAGGGGGCTCTGGAAACACCATATATTTT	CASRAGTGGSGNTIYF
TRBV3-1/TRBV3-2	TRBJ1-2	NA	NA	TGTGCCAGCAGCCAAGACGGTGGCTACACCTTC	CASSQDGGYTF
TRBV7-2	TRBJ2-1	NA	TRBD2	TGTGCCAGCAGCTTATTTAGCGGGGGGCTCAATGAGCAGTTCTTC	CASSLFSGGLNEQFF
TRBV6-1	TRBJ2-7	few	TRBD2	TGTGCCAGCAGTGAACCCAGCGGGGTCTCCTACGAGCAGTACTTC	CASSEPSGVSYEQYF